This T cell receptor beta chain came from a study of cytomegalovirus exposure and HLA in healthy donors. Of note for this clone: As yet, its antigen is unknown. Given the absence of the conserved phenylalanine or tryptophan at the CDR3 end, a read error is likely.

Overall study findings and caveats: HLA alleles showed associations with about 17,000 TCR beta sequences in a later analysis, at a 0.05 false discovery rate. In a later analysis, CMV-associated beta chains were mostly HLA-associated, it appeared. CMV serostatus stood as the only immune exposure information on hand.

The primer mix had 60 Vbeta and 13 Jbeta primers. Method: immunoSEQ multiplex PCR; TCRdb's copy keeps in-frame clones and lacks some. Found here are roughly 200,000 clones, over 75% of them singletons; the top ten hold about 2.4%. The V end was cut by 0 bases, the J end by 6 bases, with 21 bases between. Germline V CDR1 and CDR2: GTSNPN, SVGIG (reference sequence). This CDR3 spans 16 amino acids. The sequencing input was PBMCs. The source of this sequence is a man in his sixties in good health and CMV-seronegative. The chain combines TRBV30 with TRBJ2-7, with a possible D match to TRBD2 (7 bases). This CDR3 reads CAWSVRVSGGYGEQYS. The CDR3 nucleotides read TGTGCCTGGAGTGTAAGAGTTTCGGGGGGCTACGGCGAGCAGTACTCC.